This T cell receptor beta chain was retrieved from a study of OX40 agonist ivuxolimab in advanced cancers. Autoimmune disease history or systemic immunosuppression led to patients being barred. Turning to this clone: Its target is not known.

V was cut by 3 bases and J by 0 bases, with 17 bases left in between. The CDR3 covers 17 residues. Germline V gene data show CDR1 as SEHNR and CDR2 as FQNEAQ (reference sequence). Assay: immunoSEQ multiplex PCR; the TCRdb copy retains only in-frame clones and omits some. The sample includes about 68,000 clones, around 93% of them seen just once. Whole-study results and caveats: On average, CD8+ T cells showed a greater number of expanded clones than CD4+. Normalized T-cell clonal expansion was also low in a subset of nonresponders. Dosing at 0.1 to 3.0 mg/kg was accompanied by clonal expansion of CD4+ and CD8+ blood T cells by week 6.

The TCR originated in an adult with an advanced solid tumor such as melanoma, head and neck, liver or kidney cancer. J is TRBJ1-2 and V is TRBV7-9, with TRBD1 as a possible D gene (5 bases). The source material was CD4+ or CD8+ T cells sorted from blood, sampled in a trial of the OX40 agonist ivuxolimab. The CDR3 coding sequence is TGTGCCAGCAGCTTTCTTGTAGGCGCGGACACTAACTATGGCTACACCTTC. It is translated as CASSFLVGADTNYGYTF.